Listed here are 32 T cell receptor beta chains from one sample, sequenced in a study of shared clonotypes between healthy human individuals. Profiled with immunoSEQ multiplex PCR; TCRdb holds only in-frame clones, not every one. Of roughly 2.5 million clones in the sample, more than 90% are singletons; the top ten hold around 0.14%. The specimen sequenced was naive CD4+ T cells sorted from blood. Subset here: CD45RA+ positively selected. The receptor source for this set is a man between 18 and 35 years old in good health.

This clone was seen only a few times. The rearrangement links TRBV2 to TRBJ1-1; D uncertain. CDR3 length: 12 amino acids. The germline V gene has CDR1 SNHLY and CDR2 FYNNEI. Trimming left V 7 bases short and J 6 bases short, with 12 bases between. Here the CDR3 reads CASNSETAEAFF. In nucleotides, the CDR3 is TGTGCCAGCAATTCGGAAACGGCTGAAGCTTTCTTT.

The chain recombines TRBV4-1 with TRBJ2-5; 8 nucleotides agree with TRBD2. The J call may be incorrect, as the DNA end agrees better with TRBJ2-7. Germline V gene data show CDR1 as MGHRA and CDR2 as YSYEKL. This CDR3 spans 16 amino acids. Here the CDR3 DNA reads TGCGCCAGCAGCCAAGACGCCGGGACTAGTCGACCCGAGCAGTACTTC. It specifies CASSQDAGTSRPEQYF.

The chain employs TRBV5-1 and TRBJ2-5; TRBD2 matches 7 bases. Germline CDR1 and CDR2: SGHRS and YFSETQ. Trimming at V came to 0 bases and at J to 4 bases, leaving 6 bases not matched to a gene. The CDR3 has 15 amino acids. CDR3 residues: CASSLGGRAGETQYF. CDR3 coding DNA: TGCGCCAGCAGCTTGGGAGGGAGGGCCGGAGAGACCCAGTACTTC.

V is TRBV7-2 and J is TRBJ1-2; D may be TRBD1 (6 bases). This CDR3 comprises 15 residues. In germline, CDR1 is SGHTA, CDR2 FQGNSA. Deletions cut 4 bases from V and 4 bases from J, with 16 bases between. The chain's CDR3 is CASSSSSGAVYGYTF. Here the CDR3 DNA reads TGTGCCAGCAGCTCTTCCTCGGGGGCGGTCTATGGCTACACCTTC. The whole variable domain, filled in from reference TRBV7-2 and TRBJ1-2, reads GAGVSQSPSNKVTEKGKDVELRCDPISGHTALYWYRQSLGQGLEFLIYFQGNSAPDKSGLPSDRFSAERTGGSVSTLTIQRTQQEDSAVYLCASSSSSGAVYGYTFGSGTRLTVV.

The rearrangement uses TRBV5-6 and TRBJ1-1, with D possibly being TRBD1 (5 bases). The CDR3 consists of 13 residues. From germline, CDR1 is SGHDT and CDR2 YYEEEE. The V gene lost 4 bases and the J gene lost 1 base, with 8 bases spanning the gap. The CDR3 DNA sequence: TGTGCCAGCAGCAGGGGACCGAACACTGAAGCTTTCTTT. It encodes CASSRGPNTEAFF.

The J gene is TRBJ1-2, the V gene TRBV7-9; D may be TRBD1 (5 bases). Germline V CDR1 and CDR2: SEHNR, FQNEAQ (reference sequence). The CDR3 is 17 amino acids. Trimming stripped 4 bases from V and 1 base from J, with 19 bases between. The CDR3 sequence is CASSSPPGLFLNYGYTF. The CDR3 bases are TGTGCCAGCAGCTCCCCCCCGGGACTCTTCCTTAACTATGGCTACACCTTC.

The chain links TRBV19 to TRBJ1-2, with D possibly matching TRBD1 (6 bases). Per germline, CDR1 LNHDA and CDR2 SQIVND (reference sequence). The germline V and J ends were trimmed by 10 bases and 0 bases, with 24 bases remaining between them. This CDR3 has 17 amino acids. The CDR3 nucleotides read TGTGCCACCGGACAGCGGGGTGCCGGGGCGACTAACTATGGCTACACCTTC. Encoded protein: CATGQRGAGATNYGYTF. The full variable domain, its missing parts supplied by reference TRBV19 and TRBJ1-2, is DGGITQSPKYLFRKEGQNVTLSCEQNLNHDAMYWYRQDPGQGLRLIYYSQIVNDFQKGDIAEGYSVSREKKESFPLTVTSAQKNPTAFYLCATGQRGAGATNYGYTFGSGTRLTVV.

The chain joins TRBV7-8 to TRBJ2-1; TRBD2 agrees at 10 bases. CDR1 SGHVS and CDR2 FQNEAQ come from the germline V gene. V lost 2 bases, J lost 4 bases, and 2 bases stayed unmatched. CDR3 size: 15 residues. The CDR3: CASSLLAGAYNEQFF. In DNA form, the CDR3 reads TGTGCCAGCAGCTTACTAGCGGGAGCATACAATGAGCAGTTCTTC.

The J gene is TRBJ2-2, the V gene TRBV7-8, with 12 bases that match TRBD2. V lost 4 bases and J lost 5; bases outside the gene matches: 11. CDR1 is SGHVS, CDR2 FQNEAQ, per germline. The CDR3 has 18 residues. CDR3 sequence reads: CASSSRRRTSGETGELFF. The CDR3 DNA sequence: TGTGCCAGCAGCTCGAGACGTCGGACTAGCGGGGAAACCGGGGAGCTGTTTTTT.

The CDR3 spells CASSHATGQGTFSSYEQYF. The CDR3, as DNA: TGTGCCAGCAGCCACGCCACGGGACAGGGGACTTTCTCCTCCTACGAGCAGTACTTC. The chain employs TRBV7-8 and TRBJ2-7; 10 bases are shared with TRBD1. Per germline, CDR1 SGHVS and CDR2 FQNEAQ. V shed 5 bases and J 0 bases; nucleotides not matched to a gene: 16. CDR3 length: 19 residues.

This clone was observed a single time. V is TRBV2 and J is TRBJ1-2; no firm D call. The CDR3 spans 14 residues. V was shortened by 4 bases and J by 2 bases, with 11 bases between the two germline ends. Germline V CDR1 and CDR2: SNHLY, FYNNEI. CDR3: CASSAGSPNYGYTF. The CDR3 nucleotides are TGTGCCAGCAGTGCAGGCAGCCCCAACTATGGCTACACCTTC.

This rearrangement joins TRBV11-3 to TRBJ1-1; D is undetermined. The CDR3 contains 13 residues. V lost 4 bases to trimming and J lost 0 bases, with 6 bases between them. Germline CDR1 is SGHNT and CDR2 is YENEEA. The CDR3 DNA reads TGTGCCAGCAGCTCCGAATTGAACACTGAAGCTTTCTTT. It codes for CASSSELNTEAFF.

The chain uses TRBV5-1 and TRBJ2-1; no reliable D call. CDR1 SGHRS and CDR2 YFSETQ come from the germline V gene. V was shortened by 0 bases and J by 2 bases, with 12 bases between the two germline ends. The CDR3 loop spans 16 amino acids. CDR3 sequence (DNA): TGCGCCAGCAGCTTGGGTACCCGAGGTCCCTACAATGAGCAGTTCTTC. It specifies CASSLGTRGPYNEQFF.

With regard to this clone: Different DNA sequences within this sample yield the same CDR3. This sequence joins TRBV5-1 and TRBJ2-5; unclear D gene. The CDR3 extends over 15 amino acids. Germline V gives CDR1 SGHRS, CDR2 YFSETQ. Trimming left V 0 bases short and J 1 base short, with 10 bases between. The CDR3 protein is CASSLGVTSQETQYF. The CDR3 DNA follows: TGCGCCAGCAGCTTGGGGGTAACCAGCCAAGAGACCCAGTACTTC.

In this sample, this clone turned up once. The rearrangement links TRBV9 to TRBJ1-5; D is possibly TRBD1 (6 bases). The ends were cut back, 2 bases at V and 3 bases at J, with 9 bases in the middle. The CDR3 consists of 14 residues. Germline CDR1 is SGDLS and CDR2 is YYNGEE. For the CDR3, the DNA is TGTGCCAGCAGCGTCACAGGGCTCAATCAGCCCCAGCATTTT. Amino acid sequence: CASSVTGLNQPQHF.

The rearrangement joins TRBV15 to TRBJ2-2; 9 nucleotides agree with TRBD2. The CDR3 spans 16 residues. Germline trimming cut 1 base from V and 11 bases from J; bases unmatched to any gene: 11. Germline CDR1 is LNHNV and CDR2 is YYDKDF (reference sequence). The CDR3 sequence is CATSRVPLAGKVELFF. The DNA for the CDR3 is TGTGCCACCAGCAGAGTCCCCCTAGCGGGGAAAGTAGAGCTGTTTTTT. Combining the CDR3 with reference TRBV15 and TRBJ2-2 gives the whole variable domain DAMVIQNPRYQVTQFGKPVTLSCSQTLNHNVMYWYQQKSSQAPKLLFHYYDKDFNNEADTPDNFQSRRPNTSFCFLDIRSPGLGDTAMYLCATSRVPLAGKVELFFGEGSRLTVL.

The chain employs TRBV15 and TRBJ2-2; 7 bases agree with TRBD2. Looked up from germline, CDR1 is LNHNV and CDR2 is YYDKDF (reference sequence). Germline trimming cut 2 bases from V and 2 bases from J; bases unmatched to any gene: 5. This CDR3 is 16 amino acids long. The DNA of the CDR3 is TGTGCCACCAGCAGACCCGGGACTACCAACACCGGGGAGCTGTTTTTT. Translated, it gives CATSRPGTTNTGELFF.

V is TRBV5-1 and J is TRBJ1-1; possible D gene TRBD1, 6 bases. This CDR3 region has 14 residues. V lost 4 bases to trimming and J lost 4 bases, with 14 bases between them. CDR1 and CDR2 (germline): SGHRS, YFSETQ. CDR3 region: CASSPGEIPTEAFF. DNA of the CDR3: TGCGCCAGCAGCCCAGGGGAGATCCCCACTGAAGCTTTCTTT.

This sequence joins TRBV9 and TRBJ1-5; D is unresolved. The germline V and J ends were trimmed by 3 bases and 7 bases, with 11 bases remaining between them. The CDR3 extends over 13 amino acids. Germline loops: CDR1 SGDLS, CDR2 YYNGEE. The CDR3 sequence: CASSGSMEQPQHF. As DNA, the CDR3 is TGTGCCAGCAGCGGTTCGATGGAGCAGCCCCAGCATTTT.

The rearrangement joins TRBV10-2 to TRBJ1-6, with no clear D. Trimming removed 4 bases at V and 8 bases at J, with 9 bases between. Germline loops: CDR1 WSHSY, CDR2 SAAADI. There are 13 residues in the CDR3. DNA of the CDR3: TGCGCCAGCAGTGCGCTAGAGGATTCACCCCTCCACTTT. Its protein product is CASSALEDSPLHF.

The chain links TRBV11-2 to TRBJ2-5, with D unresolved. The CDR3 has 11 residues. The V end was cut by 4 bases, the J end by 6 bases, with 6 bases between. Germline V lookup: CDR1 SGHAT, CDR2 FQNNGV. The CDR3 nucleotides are TGTGCCAGCAGCTCCGAGAAGACCCAGTACTTC. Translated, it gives CASSSEKTQYF.

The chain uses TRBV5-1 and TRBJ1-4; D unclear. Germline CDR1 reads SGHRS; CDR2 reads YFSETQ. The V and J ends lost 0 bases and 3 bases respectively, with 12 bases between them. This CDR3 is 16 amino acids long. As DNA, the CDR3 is TGCGCCAGCAGCTTGGGCAGGTCGGGGTCTAATGAAAAACTGTTTTTT. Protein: CASSLGRSGSNEKLFF.

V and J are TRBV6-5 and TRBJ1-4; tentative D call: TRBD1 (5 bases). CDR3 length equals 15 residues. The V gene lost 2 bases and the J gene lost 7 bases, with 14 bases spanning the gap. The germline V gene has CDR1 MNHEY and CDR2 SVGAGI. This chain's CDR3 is CASSYPSGKGEKLFF. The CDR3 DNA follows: TGTGCCAGCAGTTACCCCTCAGGGAAGGGTGAAAAACTGTTTTTT.

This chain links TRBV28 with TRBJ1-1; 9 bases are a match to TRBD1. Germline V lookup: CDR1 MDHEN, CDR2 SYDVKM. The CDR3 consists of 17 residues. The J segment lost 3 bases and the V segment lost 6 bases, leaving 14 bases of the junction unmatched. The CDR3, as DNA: TGTGCCAGCAGCCGCTTAGGGACAGGGAAACGGGACACTGAAGCTTTCTTT. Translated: CASSRLGTGKRDTEAFF.

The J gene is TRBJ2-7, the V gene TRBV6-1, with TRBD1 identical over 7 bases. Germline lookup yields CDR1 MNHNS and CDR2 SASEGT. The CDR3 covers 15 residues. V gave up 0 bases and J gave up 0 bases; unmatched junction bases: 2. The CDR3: CASSEANRGSYEQYF. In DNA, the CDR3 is TGTGCCAGCAGTGAAGCGAACAGGGGCTCCTACGAGCAGTACTTC.

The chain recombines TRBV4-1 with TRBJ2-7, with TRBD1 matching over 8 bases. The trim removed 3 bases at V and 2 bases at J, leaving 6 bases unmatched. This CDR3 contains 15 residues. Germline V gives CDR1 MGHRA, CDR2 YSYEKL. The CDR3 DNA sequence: TGCGCCAGCAGCCACGGGACAGGTAAAACCTACGAGCAGTACTTC. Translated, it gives CASSHGTGKTYEQYF.

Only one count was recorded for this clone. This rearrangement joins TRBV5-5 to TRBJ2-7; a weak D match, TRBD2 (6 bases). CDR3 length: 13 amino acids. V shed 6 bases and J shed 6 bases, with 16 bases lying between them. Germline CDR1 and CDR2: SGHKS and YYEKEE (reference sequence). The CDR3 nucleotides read TGTGCCAGCACCAGGACCGTCGGGAGCGAGCAGTACTTC. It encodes CASTRTVGSEQYF.

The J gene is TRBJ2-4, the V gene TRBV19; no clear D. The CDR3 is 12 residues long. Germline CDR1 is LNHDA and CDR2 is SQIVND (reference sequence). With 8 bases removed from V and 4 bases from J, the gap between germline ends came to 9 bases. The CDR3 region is CASLDGKNIQYF. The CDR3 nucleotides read TGTGCCAGTCTTGACGGAAAAAACATTCAGTACTTC. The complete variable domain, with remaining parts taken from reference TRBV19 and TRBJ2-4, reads DGGITQSPKYLFRKEGQNVTLSCEQNLNHDAMYWYRQDPGQGLRLIYYSQIVNDFQKGDIAEGYSVSREKKESFPLTVTSAQKNPTAFYLCASLDGKNIQYFGAGTRLSVL.

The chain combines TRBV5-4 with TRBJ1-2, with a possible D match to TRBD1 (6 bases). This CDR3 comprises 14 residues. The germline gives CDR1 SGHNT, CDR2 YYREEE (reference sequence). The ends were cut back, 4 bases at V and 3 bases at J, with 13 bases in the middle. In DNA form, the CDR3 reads TGTGCCAGCAGCCGACCATCAGGGGACTATGGCTACACCTTC. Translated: CASSRPSGDYGYTF.

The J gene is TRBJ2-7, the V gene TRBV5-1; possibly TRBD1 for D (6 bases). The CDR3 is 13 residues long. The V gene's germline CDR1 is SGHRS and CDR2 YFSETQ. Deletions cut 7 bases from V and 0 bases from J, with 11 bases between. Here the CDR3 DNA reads TGCGCCAGCCGACAGGCCAGCTCCTACGAGCAGTACTTC. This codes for CASRQASSYEQYF.

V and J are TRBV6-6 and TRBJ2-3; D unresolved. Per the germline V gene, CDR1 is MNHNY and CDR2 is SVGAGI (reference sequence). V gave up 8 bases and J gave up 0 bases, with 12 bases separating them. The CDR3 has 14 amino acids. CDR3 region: CASGRPQSTDTQYF. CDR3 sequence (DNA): TGTGCCAGCGGACGGCCCCAGAGCACAGATACGCAGTATTTT.

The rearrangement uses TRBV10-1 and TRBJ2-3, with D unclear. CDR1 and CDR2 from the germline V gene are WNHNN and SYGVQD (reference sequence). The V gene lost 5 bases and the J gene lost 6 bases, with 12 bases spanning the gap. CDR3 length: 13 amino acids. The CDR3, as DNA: TGCGCCAGCAGTCTGACCCGGGTGGATACGCAGTATTTT. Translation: CASSLTRVDTQYF.